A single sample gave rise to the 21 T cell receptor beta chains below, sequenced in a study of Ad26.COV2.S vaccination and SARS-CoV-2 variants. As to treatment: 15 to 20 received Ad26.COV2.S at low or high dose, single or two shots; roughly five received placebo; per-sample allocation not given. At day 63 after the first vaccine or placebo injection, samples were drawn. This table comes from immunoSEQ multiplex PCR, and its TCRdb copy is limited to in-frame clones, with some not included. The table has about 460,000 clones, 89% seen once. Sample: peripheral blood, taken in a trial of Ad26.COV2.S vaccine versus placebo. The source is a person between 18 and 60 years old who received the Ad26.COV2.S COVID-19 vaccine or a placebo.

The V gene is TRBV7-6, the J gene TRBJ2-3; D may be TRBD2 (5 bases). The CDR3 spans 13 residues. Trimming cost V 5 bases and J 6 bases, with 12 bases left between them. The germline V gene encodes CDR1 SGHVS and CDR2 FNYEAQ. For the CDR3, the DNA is TGTGCCAGCAGCCCCGGGGTCGGGGATACGCAGTATTTT. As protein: CASSPGVGDTQYF.

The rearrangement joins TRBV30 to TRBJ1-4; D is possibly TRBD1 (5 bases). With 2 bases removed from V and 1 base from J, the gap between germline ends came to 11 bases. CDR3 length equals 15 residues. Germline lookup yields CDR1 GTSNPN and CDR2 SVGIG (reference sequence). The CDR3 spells CAWSPRGVTNEKLFF. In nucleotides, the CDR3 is TGTGCCTGGAGTCCACGGGGGGTAACTAATGAAAAACTGTTTTTT.

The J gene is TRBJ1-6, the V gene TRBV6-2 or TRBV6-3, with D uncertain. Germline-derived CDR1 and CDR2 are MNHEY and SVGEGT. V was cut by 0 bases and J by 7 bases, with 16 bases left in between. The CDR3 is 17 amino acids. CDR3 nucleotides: TGTGCCAGCAGTTACTCCATTAGGGCGAGGTGGAATTCACCCCTCCACTTT. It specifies CASSYSIRARWNSPLHF.

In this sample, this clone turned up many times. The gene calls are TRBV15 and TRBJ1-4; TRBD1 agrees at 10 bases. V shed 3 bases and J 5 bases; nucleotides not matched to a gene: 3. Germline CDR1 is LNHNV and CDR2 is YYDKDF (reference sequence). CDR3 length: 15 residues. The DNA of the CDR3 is TGTGCCACCAGCAGCCGGACAGGGGGGAATGAAAAACTGTTTTTT. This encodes CATSSRTGGNEKLFF. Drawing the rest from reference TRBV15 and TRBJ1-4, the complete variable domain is DAMVIQNPRYQVTQFGKPVTLSCSQTLNHNVMYWYQQKSSQAPKLLFHYYDKDFNNEADTPDNFQSRRPNTSFCFLDIRSPGLGDTAMYLCATSSRTGGNEKLFFGSGTQLSVL.

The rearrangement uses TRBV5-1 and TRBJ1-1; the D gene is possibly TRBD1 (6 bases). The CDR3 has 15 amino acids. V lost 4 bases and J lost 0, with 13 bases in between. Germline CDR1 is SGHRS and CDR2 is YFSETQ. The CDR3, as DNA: TGCGCCAGCAGCCCTACAGGGCCGATGAACACTGAAGCTTTCTTT. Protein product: CASSPTGPMNTEAFF.

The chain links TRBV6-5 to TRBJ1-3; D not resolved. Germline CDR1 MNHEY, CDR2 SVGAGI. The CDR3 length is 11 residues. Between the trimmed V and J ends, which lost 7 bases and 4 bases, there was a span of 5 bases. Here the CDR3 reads CASKAGNTIYF. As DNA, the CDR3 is TGTGCCAGCAAAGCGGGAAACACCATATATTTT.

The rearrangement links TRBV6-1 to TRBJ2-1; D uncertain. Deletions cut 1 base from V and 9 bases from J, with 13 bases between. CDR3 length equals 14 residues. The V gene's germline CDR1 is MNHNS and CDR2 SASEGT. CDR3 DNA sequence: TGTGCCAGCAGTGAAGTCCCCAGAAGTGGTGAGCAGTTCTTC. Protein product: CASSEVPRSGEQFF.

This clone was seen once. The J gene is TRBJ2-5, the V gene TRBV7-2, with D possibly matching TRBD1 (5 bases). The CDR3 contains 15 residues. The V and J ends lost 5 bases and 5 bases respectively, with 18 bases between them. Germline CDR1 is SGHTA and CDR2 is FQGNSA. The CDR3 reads CASSPPTVSRETQYF. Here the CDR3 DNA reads TGTGCCAGCAGCCCTCCGACAGTCTCGAGGGAGACCCAGTACTTC.

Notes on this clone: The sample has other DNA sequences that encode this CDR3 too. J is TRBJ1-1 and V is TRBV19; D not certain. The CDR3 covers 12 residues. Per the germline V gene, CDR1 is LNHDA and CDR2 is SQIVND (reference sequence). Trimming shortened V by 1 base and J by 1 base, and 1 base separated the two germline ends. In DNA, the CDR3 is TGTGCCAGTAGTATAGGGAACACTGAAGCTTTCTTT. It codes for CASSIGNTEAFF.

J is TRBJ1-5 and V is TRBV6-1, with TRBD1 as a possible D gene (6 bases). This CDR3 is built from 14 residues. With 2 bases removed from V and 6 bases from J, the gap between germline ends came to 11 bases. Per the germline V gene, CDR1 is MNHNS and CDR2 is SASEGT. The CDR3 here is CASSESGGPQPQHF. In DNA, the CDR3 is TGTGCCAGCAGTGAATCTGGGGGGCCTCAGCCCCAGCATTTT.

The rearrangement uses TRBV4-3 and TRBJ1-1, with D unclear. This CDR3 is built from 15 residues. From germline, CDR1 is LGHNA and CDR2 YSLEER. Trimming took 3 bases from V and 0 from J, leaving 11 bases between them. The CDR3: CASSHSRSLNTEAFF. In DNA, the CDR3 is TGCGCCAGCAGCCACTCCAGAAGCTTGAACACTGAAGCTTTCTTT.

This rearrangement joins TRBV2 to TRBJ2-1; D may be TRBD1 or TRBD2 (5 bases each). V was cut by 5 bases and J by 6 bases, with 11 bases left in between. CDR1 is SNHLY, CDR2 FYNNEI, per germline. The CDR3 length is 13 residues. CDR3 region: CASSPPGGNEQFF. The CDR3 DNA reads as TGTGCCAGCAGTCCCCCTGGGGGCAATGAGCAGTTCTTC.

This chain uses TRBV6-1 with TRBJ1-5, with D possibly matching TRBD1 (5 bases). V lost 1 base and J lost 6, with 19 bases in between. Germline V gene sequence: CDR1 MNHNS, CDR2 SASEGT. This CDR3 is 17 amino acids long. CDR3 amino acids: CASSEVVGWQGGQPQHF. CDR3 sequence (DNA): TGTGCCAGCAGTGAAGTTGTGGGATGGCAGGGAGGTCAGCCCCAGCATTTT.

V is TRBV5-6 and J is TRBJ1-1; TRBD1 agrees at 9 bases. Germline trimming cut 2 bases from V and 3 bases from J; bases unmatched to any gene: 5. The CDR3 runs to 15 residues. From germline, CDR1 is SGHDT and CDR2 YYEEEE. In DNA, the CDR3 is TGTGCCAGCAGCTTCTGGGACAGGGCGTACACTGAAGCTTTCTTT. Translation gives CASSFWDRAYTEAFF.

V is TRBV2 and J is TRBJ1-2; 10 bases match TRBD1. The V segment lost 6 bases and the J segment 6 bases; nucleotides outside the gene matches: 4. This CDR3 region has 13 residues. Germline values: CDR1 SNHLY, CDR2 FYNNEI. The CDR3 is CASRSTGGHGYTF. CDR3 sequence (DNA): TGTGCCAGCAGATCGACAGGGGGCCATGGCTACACCTTC.

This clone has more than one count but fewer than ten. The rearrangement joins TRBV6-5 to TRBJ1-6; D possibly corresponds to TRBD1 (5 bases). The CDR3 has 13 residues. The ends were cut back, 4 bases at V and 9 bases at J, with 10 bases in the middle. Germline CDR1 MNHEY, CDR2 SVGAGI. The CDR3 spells CASSSRDRSPLHF. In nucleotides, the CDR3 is TGTGCCAGCAGTTCCAGGGACCGTTCACCCCTCCACTTT.

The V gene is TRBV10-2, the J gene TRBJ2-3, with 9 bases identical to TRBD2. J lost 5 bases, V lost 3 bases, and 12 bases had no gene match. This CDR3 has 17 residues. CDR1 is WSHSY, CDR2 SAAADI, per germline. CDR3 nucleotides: TGCGCCAGCAGTGATCGGGGTAGCGGGAGTGCGGGAGATACGCAGTATTTT. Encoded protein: CASSDRGSGSAGDTQYF.

DNA for the CDR3: TGTGCCAGCAGCTCGAGGACGGCGAACACTGAAGCTTTCTTT. Its translation: CASSSRTANTEAFF. The gene calls are TRBV5-5 and TRBJ1-1; D is unclear. Between the trimmed V and J ends, which lost 3 bases and 1 base, there was a span of 10 bases. The CDR3 runs to 14 residues. The germline gives CDR1 SGHKS, CDR2 YYEKEE (reference sequence).

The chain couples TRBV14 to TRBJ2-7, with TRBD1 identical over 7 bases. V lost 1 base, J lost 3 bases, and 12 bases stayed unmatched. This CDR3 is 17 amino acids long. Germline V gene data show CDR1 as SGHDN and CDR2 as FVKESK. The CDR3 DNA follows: TGTGCCAGCAGCCAAGCGGTAGGGGGCACGTTACACTACGAGCAGTACTTC. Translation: CASSQAVGGTLHYEQYF. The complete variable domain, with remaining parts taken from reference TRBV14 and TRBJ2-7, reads EAGVTQFPSHSVIEKGQTVTLRCDPISGHDNLYWYRRVMGKEIKFLLHFVKESKQDESGMPNNRFLAERTGGTYSTLKVQPAELEDSGVYFCASSQAVGGTLHYEQYFGPGTRLTVT.

Written as DNA, the CDR3 is TGCGCCAGCAGTGATCGAGGACATAACTATGGCTACACCTTC. Protein sequence: CASSDRGHNYGYTF. The rearrangement links TRBV10-2 to TRBJ1-2, with D possibly being TRBD1 (5 bases). Trimming took 3 bases from V and 1 from J, leaving 9 bases between them. This CDR3 contains 14 residues. Germline V gene sequence: CDR1 WSHSY, CDR2 SAAADI.

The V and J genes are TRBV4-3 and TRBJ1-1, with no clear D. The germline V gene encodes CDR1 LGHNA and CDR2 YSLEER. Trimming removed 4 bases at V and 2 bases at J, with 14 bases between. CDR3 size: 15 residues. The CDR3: CASSPANGGNTEAFF. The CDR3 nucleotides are TGCGCCAGCAGCCCCGCAAATGGAGGTAACACTGAAGCTTTCTTT.